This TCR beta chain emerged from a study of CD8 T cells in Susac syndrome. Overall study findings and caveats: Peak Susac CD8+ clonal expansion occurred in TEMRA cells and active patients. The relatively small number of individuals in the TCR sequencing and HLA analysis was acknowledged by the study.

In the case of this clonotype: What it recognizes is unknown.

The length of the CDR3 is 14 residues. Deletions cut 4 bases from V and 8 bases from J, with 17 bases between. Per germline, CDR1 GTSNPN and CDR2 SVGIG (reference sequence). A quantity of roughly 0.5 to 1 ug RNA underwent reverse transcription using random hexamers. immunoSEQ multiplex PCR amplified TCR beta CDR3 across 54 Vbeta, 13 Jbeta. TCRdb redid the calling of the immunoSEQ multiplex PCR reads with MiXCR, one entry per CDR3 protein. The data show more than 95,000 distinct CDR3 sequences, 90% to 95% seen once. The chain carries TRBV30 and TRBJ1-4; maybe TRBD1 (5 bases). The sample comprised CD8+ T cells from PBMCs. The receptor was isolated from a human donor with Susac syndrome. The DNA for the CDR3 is TGTGCCTGGACCGCGGGGCAGGGAGGGGAAAAACTGTTTTTT. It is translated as CAWTAGQGGEKLFF.